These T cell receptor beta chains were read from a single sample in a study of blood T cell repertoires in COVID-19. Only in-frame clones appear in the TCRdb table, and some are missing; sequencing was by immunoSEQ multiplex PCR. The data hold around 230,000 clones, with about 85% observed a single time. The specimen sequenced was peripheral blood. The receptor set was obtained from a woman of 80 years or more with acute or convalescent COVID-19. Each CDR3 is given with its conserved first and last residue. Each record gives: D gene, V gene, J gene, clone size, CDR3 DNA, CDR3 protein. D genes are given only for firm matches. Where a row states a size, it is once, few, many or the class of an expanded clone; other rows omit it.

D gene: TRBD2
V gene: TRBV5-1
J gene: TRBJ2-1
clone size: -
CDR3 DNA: TGCGCCAGCAGCCCGAGGGGGTCTAGCGGGTACAATGAGCAGTTCTTC
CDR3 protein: CASSPRGSSGYNEQFF

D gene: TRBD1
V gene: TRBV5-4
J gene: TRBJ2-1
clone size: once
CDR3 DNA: TGTGCCAGCAGCTTGGGGGCAGGGGGCAAAGATGAGCAGTTCTTC
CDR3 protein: CASSLGAGGKDEQFF

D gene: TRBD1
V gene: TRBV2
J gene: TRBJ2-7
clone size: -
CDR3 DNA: TGTGCCAGCAGCCGACAGGGCTACGAGCAGTACTTC
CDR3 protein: CASSRQGYEQYF

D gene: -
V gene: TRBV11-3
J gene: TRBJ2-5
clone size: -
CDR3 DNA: TGTGCCAGCAGCTTCGTCGACTTACCCCCCTGGGAGACCCAGTACTTC
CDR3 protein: CASSFVDLPPWETQYF

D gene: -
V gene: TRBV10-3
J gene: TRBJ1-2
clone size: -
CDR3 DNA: TGTGCCATCAGTGAGTTGGAGTCGAGCTATGGCTACACCTTC
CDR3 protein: CAISELESSYGYTF

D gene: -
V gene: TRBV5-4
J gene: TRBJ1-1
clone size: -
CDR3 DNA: TGTGCCAGCAGCCCCGAGCCAGGGTTGAGCACTGAAGCTTTCTTT
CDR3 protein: CASSPEPGLSTEAFF

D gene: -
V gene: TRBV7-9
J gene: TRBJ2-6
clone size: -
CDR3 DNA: TGTGCCAGCAGCCGGGATCGCTCTGGGGCCAACGTCCTGACTTTC
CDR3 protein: CASSRDRSGANVLTF

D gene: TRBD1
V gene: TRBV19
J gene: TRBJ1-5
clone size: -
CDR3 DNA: TGTGCCAGTAGTATACAACAGGGGGCTAGTTCTCAGCCCCAGCATTTT
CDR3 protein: CASSIQQGASSQPQHF

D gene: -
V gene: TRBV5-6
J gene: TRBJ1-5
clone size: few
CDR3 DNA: TGTGCCAGCAGCGCAATCGACGGAGACAATCAGCCCCAGCATTTT
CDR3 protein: CASSAIDGDNQPQHF

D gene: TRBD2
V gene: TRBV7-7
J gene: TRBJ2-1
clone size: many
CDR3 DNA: TGTGCCAGCAGCTCCGGGCGGGGGGCGGTCAATGAGCAGTTCTTC
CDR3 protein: CASSSGRGAVNEQFF

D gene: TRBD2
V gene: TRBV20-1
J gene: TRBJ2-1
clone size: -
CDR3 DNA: TGCAGTGCTACTAGCGGTGAGCAGTTCTTC
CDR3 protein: CSATSGEQFF

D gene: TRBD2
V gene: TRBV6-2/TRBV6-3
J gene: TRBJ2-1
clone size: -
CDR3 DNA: TGTGCCAGCAGTTCCGGGGGGGATGAGCAGTTCTTC
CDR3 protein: CASSSGGDEQFF

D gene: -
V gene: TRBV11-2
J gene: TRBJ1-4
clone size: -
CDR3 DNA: TGTGCCAGCAGCTTATGGCCTGAAAAACTGTTTTTT
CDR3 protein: CASSLWPEKLFF

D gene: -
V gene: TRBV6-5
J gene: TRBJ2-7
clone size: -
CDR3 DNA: TGTGCCAGCCGGAGACTAGAGGGTCCCTACGAGCAGTACTTC
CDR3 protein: CASRRLEGPYEQYF

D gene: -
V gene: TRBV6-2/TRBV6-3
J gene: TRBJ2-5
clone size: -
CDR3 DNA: TGTGCCAGCAGCCTCGGGGGAAACGGGGAGACCCAGTACTTC
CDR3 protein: CASSLGGNGETQYF

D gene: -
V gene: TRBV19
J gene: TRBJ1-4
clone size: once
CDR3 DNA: TGTGCCAGTAGCTCTGGTCTCTGGTTGACTGACAGCTCTCTGTTTTTT
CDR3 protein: CASSSGLWLTDSSLFF

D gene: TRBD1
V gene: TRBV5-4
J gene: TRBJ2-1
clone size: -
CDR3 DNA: TGTGCCAGCAGCTCTCGACAGGGGTACGATGAGCAGTTCTTC
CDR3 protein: CASSSRQGYDEQFF

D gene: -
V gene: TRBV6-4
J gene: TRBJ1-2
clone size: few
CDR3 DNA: TGTGCCAGCAGTGAACAGGGCTGGGGCTATGGCTACACCTTC
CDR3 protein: CASSEQGWGYGYTF

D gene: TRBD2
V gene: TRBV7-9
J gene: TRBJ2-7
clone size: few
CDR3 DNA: TGTGCCAGCGTACTAGCGGGCACTACCTACGAGCAGTACTTC
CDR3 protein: CASVLAGTTYEQYF